The 23 T cell receptor beta chains presented below share a single source sample, sequenced in a study of shared clonotypes between healthy human individuals. Repertoires were generated with immunoSEQ multiplex PCR, while TCRdb's copy carries only in-frame clones and drops some. The repertoire holds about 2.3 million clones, with approximately 93% as singletons. The sample was naive CD4+ T cells from PBMCs. Subset in this sample: CD45RA+ positively selected. The receptors were gathered from a man between 18 and 35 years old in good health. Some clones in this sample may be carry-over from other donors' samples.

The V gene is TRBV9, the J gene TRBJ1-2; 8 bases match TRBD1. Germline V CDR1 and CDR2: SGDLS, YYNGEE. The CDR3 is 17 amino acids. Losses at the gene ends were 0 bases for V and 2 bases for J; bases not matched to a gene: 9. This CDR3 is CASSVGGQGTVNYGYTF. The CDR3 DNA is TGTGCCAGCAGCGTAGGCGGACAGGGTACGGTAAACTATGGCTACACCTTC.

The CDR3 nucleotides are TGTGCCAGCTCACCAACTCGGACCGTGGGGGAGCTGTTTTTT. Amino acid sequence: CASSPTRTVGELFF. The genes are TRBV18 and TRBJ2-2; no clear D. V lost 2 bases and J lost 8, with 12 bases in between. Germline V lookup: CDR1 KGHSH, CDR2 LQKENI. The CDR3 length is 14 residues.

The chain is built from TRBV18 and TRBJ1-1; D is uncertain. V gave up 3 bases and J gave up 4 bases, with 9 bases separating them. Looked up from germline, CDR1 is KGHSH and CDR2 is LQKENI. This CDR3 is 13 amino acids long. In DNA form, the CDR3 reads TGTGCCAGCTCACCCATTTGGAGCACTGAAGCTTTCTTT. It is translated as CASSPIWSTEAFF.

The chain links TRBV5-1 to TRBJ1-2; D gene ambiguous. V was cut by 4 bases and J by 4 bases, with 17 bases left in between. The V gene's germline CDR1 is SGHRS and CDR2 YFSETQ. This CDR3 has 15 residues. CDR3 DNA: TGCGCCAGCAGCCCCGGTGCGCATCCCACCTATGGCTACACCTTC. Its protein product is CASSPGAHPTYGYTF.

This rearrangement joins TRBV7-8 to TRBJ2-7; D perhaps matches TRBD2 (5 bases). The CDR3 runs 15 residues. Germline CDR1 reads SGHVS; CDR2 reads FQNEAQ. V lost 1 base to trimming and J lost 1 base, with 11 bases between them. The CDR3 coding sequence is TGTGCCAGCAGCTTAGTAAGGGAGTCATCCTACGAGCAGTACTTC. Translation: CASSLVRESSYEQYF.

CDR3: CASSYGTAGYEQYF. The CDR3 nucleotides read TGTGCCAGCAGTTACGGGACGGCTGGCTACGAGCAGTACTTC. The V and J genes are TRBV6-6 and TRBJ2-7, with D perhaps TRBD1 or TRBD2 (5 bases each). The germline CDR1 and CDR2 sequences are MNHNY and SVGAGI (reference sequence). The CDR3 length is 14 residues. The V end was cut by 2 bases, the J end by 3 bases, with 11 bases between.

The chain couples TRBV4-2 to TRBJ2-1; 8 bases are shared with TRBD2. After removal of 3 bases from V and 8 bases from J, the junction contained 12 bases not matched to a gene. Germline V gene sequence: CDR1 LGHNA, CDR2 YNFKEQ. CDR3 length: 16 residues. The CDR3 reads CASSHPGGSGSDEQFF. The CDR3 bases are TGTGCCAGCAGCCACCCGGGCGGGAGCGGGAGCGATGAGCAGTTCTTC.

The chain couples TRBV19 to TRBJ2-5, with 12 bases fitting TRBD2. With 6 bases clipped from V and 5 bases from J, the junction kept 10 bases outside the gene matches. In germline, CDR1 is LNHDA, CDR2 SQIVND (reference sequence). The CDR3 has 16 residues. The CDR3 sequence: CASSQITSGRRETQYF. CDR3 sequence (DNA): TGTGCCAGTAGCCAGATAACTAGCGGGAGGAGGGAGACCCAGTACTTC.

The V and J genes are TRBV5-4 and TRBJ2-7, with 9 bases identical to TRBD1. Germline V lookup: CDR1 SGHNT, CDR2 YYREEE (reference sequence). The CDR3 is made up of 17 amino acids. Trimming cost V 4 bases and J 0 bases; bases outside gene matches: 11. CDR3 sequence: CASSPPPRQGVSYEQYF. The CDR3 DNA sequence: TGTGCCAGCAGCCCGCCTCCCCGACAGGGGGTCTCCTACGAGCAGTACTTC.

The V call is TRBV29-1, the J call TRBJ2-6; D not resolved. The ends were cut back, 4 bases at V and 1 base at J, with 8 bases in the middle. The CDR3 sequence is 14 residues long. Looked up from germline, CDR1 is SQVTM and CDR2 is ANQGSEA. CDR3 nucleotide sequence: TGCAGCGTTGGTGGAGATTCTGGGGCCAACGTCCTGACTTTC. As protein: CSVGGDSGANVLTF.

V and J are TRBV15 and TRBJ2-5, with D perhaps given as TRBD1 or TRBD2 (5 bases each). This CDR3 region has 15 residues. V lost 1 base and J 7 bases, leaving 16 bases between the germline ends. CDR1 and CDR2 from the germline V gene are LNHNV and YYDKDF (reference sequence). In DNA, the CDR3 is TGTGCCACCAGCAGAGGTCAACTGGGGGTCGGGACCCAGTACTTC. Translated: CATSRGQLGVGTQYF.

The V gene is TRBV18, the J gene TRBJ1-1; D not certain. CDR1 and CDR2 from the germline V gene are KGHSH and LQKENI. The CDR3 totals 15 residues. V was clipped by 3 bases and J by 1 base, with 12 bases between them. CDR3 coding DNA: TGTGCCAGCTCACCTCGGCAGAACTCGAACACTGAAGCTTTCTTT. Translation: CASSPRQNSNTEAFF.

On this clone: Distinct nucleotide sequences in the sample also encode this CDR3. The chain recombines TRBV11-3 with TRBJ2-1; TRBD2 matches at 7 bases. The CDR3 runs to 15 residues. The germline CDR1 and CDR2 sequences are SGHNT and YENEEA. The V and J ends lost 1 base and 4 bases, in that order; junction bases with no gene match: 4. CDR3 in DNA: TGTGCCAGCAGCTTAGGGCTAGCGGTGTACAATGAGCAGTTCTTC. Residues: CASSLGLAVYNEQFF.

The chain recombines TRBV28 with TRBJ2-7; 9 bases map to TRBD2. V trimming: 6 bases; J trimming: 9 bases; junction bases outside the gene matches: 6. The length of the CDR3 is 12 residues. CDR1 MDHEN and CDR2 SYDVKM come from the germline V gene. CDR3 nucleotide sequence: TGTGCCAGCAGCGGGACTAGCATTCGGCAGTACTTC. As protein: CASSGTSIRQYF.

The V call is TRBV5-1, the J call TRBJ2-6; D ambiguous. This CDR3 spans 15 amino acids. CDR1 is SGHRS and CDR2 is YFSETQ in the germline V gene. V lost 5 bases to trimming and J lost 0 bases, with 9 bases between them. CDR3 loop: CASRTLISGANVLTF. The CDR3 bases are TGCGCCAGCAGGACCCTGATCTCTGGGGCCAACGTCCTGACTTTC.

The V call is TRBV7-2, the J call TRBJ2-2, with D maybe TRBD2 (5 bases). Trimming took off 2 bases at V and 4 bases at J, with 11 bases between the two ends. The germline gives CDR1 SGHTA, CDR2 FQGNSA. The CDR3 contains 15 residues. CDR3 DNA: TGTGCCAGCAGCTTAATTTCGGCGGGCACCGGGGAGCTGTTTTTT. Translated, it gives CASSLISAGTGELFF. The full variable domain, completed using reference TRBV7-2 and TRBJ2-2, is GAGVSQSPSNKVTEKGKDVELRCDPISGHTALYWYRQSLGQGLEFLIYFQGNSAPDKSGLPSDRFSAERTGGSVSTLTIQRTQQEDSAVYLCASSLISAGTGELFFGEGSRLTVL.

The V gene is TRBV7-9, the J gene TRBJ1-1; 9 bases are shared with TRBD1. Germline-derived CDR1 and CDR2 are SEHNR and FQNEAQ (reference sequence). V was pared by 7 bases and J by 4 bases, with 10 bases of the junction left unmatched. The CDR3 is 15 residues long. The CDR3 DNA reads TGTGCCAGCATGACAGGGGGAACGGGGGTCACTGAAGCTTTCTTT. Translation: CASMTGGTGVTEAFF.

This chain uses TRBV5-1 with TRBJ2-2; TRBD2 matches 7 bases. CDR1 and CDR2 from the germline V gene are SGHRS and YFSETQ. J was trimmed by 0 bases and V by 5 bases; bases with no gene match: 4. This CDR3 contains 15 residues. The CDR3 here is CASRLAAANTGELFF. DNA of the CDR3: TGCGCCAGCAGGCTAGCGGCCGCGAACACCGGGGAGCTGTTTTTT.

The chain carries TRBV6-7 and TRBJ2-5; no reliable D call. TRBV6-7 is annotated as an ORF whose role is uncertain. This CDR3 region has 16 residues. Trimming stripped 4 bases from V and 5 bases from J, with 20 bases between. CDR3 amino acids: CASSCIPVFPGETQYF. In nucleotides, the CDR3 is TGTGCCAGCAGTTGTATCCCGGTATTCCCGGGTGAGACCCAGTACTTC.

The chain links TRBV18 to TRBJ2-7; 8 bases map to TRBD2. Germline-derived CDR1 and CDR2 are KGHSH and LQKENI. Losses at the gene ends were 6 bases for V and 2 bases for J; bases not matched to a gene: 9. The length of the CDR3 is 15 residues. CDR3 residues: CASSPGSGGPYEQYF. CDR3 nucleotide sequence: TGTGCCAGCTCTCCGGGATCGGGAGGGCCCTACGAGCAGTACTTC. Full variable domain (remainder filled in from reference TRBV18 and TRBJ2-7): NAGVMQNPRHLVRRRGQEARLRCSPMKGHSHVYWYRQLPEEGLKFMVYLQKENIIDESGMPKERFSAEFPKEGPSILRIQQVVRGDSAAYFCASSPGSGGPYEQYFGPGTRLTVT.

The CDR3 here is CASRMTGSSYEQYF. In DNA form, the CDR3 reads TGTGCCAGCAGGATGACTGGAAGCTCCTACGAGCAGTACTTC. The rearrangement joins TRBV28 to TRBJ2-7; the D is unclear. This CDR3 is built from 14 residues. Trimming removed 6 bases from V and 0 bases from J, with 12 bases in between. Per the germline V gene, CDR1 is MDHEN and CDR2 is SYDVKM.

This chain connects TRBV4-1 to TRBJ1-2; D ambiguous. CDR1 MGHRA and CDR2 YSYEKL come from the germline V gene. V lost 3 bases and J 4 bases, leaving 15 bases between the germline ends. This CDR3 is 15 amino acids long. The CDR3 DNA sequence: TGCGCCAGCAGCCAGGGGTCCCTGGCAGGCTATGGCTACACCTTC. Its protein is CASSQGSLAGYGYTF.

V usage is TRBV2 and J usage is TRBJ2-3; a weak D match, TRBD1 (6 bases). V was clipped by 4 bases and J by 5 bases, with 16 bases between them. The CDR3 is 15 amino acids. CDR1 SNHLY and CDR2 FYNNEI come from the germline V gene. The DNA for the CDR3 is TGTGCCAGCAGTGGTGGGGGACATAGAGGAGATACGCAGTATTTT. Amino acid sequence: CASSGGGHRGDTQYF.